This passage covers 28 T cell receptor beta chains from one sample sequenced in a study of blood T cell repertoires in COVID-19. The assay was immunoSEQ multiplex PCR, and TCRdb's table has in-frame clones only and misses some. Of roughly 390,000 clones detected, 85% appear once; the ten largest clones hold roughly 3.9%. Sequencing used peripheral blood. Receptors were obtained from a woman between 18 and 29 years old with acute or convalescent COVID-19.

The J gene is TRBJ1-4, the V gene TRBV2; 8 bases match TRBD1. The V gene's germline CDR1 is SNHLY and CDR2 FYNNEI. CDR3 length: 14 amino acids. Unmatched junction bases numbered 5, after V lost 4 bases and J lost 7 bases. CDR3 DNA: TGTGCCAGCAGTGGACAGGGGACGGGTGAAAAACTGTTTTTT. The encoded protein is CASSGQGTGEKLFF.

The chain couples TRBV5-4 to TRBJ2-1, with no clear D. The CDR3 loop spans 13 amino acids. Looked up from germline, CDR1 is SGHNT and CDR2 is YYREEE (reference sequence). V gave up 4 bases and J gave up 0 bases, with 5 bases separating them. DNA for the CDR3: TGTGCCAGCAGCCCGAGCTCCTACAATGAGCAGTTCTTC. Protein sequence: CASSPSSYNEQFF.

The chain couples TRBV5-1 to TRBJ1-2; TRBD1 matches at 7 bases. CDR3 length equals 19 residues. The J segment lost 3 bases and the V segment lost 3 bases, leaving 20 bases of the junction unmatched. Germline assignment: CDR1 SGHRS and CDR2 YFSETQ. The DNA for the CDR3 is TGCGCCAGCAGCTGGAATTCCCCTACAGGGGCCACGAGGGACTATGGCTACACCTTC. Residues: CASSWNSPTGATRDYGYTF.

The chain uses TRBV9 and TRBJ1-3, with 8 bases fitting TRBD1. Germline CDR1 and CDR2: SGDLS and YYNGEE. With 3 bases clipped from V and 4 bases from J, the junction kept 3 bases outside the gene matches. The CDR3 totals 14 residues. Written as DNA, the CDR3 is TGTGCCAGCAGCGGGACAGGGAGGGGAAACACCATATATTTT. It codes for CASSGTGRGNTIYF.

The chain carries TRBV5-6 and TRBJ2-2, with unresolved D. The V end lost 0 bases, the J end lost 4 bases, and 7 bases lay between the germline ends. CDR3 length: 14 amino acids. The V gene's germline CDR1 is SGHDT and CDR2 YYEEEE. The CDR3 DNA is TGTGCCAGCAGCTTGGGACAAGTCACCGGGGAGCTGTTTTTT. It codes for CASSLGQVTGELFF. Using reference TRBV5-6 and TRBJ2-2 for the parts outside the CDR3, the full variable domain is DAGVTQSPTHLIKTRGQQVTLRCSPKSGHDTVSWYQQALGQGPQFIFQYYEEEERQRGNFPDRFSGHQFPNYSSELNVNALLLGDSALYLCASSLGQVTGELFFGEGSRLTVL.

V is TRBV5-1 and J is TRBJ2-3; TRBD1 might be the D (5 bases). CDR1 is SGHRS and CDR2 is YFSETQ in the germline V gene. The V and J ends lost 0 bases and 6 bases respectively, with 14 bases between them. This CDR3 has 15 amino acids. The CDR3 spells CASSLATPAGDTQYF. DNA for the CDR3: TGCGCCAGCAGCTTGGCAACTCCCGCAGGGGATACGCAGTATTTT.

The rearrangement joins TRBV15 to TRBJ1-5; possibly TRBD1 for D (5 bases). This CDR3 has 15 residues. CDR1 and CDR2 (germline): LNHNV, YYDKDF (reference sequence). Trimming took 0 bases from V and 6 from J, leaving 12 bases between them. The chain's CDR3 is CATSRDGGSGQPQHF. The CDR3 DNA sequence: TGTGCCACCAGCAGAGACGGGGGATCCGGTCAGCCCCAGCATTTT.

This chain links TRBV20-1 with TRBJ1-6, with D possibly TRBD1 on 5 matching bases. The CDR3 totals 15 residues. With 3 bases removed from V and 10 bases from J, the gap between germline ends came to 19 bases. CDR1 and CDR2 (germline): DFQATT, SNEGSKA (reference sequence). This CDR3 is CSASVVGGTVSPLHF. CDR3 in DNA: TGCAGTGCTAGTGTGGTAGGCGGGACTGTCTCACCCCTCCACTTT.

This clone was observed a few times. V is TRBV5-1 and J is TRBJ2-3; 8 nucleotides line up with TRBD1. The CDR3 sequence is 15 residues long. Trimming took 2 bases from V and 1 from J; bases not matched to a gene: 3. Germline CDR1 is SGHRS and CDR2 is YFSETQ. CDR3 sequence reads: CASSFGGQGTDTQYF. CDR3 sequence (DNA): TGCGCCAGCAGCTTTGGGGGACAGGGCACAGATACGCAGTATTTT.

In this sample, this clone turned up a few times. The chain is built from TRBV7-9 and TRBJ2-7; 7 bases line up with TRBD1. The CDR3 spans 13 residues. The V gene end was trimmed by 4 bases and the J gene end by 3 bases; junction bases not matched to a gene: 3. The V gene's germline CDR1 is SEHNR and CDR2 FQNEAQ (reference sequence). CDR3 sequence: CASSSGQYYEQYF. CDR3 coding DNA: TGTGCCAGCAGCTCGGGACAGTACTACGAGCAGTACTTC.

The CDR3 DNA is TGCGCCAGCAGCCCGGAGGCTAGCGGGACGACCTACGAGCAGTACTTC. Translation: CASSPEASGTTYEQYF. The rearrangement joins TRBV5-1 to TRBJ2-7; 9 nucleotides align to TRBD2. V shed 4 bases, J shed 2 bases, and the junction held 10 bases outside the gene matches. The CDR3 is made up of 16 amino acids. CDR1 is SGHRS, CDR2 YFSETQ, per germline.

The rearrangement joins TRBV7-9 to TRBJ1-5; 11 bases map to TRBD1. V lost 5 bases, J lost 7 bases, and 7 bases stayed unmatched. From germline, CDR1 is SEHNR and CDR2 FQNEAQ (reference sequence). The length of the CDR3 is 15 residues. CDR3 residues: CASSPGQGASQPQHF. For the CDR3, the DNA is TGTGCCAGCAGCCCAGGACAGGGGGCGAGCCAGCCCCAGCATTTT.

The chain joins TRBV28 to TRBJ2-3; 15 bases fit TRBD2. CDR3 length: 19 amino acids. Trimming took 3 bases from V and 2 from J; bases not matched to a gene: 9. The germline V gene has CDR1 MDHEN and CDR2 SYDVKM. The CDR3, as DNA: TGTGCCAGCAGTTTGTTAATCCGGACTAGCGGGGGGGTCACAGATACGCAGTATTTT. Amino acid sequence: CASSLLIRTSGGVTDTQYF.

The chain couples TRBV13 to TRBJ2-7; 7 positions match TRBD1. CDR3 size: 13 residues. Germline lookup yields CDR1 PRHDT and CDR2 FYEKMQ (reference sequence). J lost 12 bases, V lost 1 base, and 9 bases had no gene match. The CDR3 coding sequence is TGTGCCAGCAGCTTAGTAGCCGACAGGGTCCCGTACTTC. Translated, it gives CASSLVADRVPYF.

The CDR3 DNA is TGTGCCAGCAGGAACAGGGATGCAACTAATGAAAAACTGTTTTTT. This sequence encodes CASRNRDATNEKLFF. This chain joins TRBV6-5 and TRBJ1-4; D possibly corresponds to TRBD1 (6 bases). The germline gives CDR1 MNHEY, CDR2 SVGAGI. The ends were cut back, 6 bases at V and 0 bases at J, with 11 bases in the middle. The CDR3 runs 15 residues.

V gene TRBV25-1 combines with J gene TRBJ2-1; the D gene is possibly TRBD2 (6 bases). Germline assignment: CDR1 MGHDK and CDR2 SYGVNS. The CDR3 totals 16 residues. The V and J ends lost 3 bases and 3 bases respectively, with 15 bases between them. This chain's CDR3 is CASSDLRDADYNEQFF. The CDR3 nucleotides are TGTGCCAGCAGTGATTTGCGGGACGCGGACTACAATGAGCAGTTCTTC.

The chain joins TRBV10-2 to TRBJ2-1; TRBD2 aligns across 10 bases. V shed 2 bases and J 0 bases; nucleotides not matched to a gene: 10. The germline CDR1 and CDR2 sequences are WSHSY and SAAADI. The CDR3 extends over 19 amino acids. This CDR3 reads CASSEPSGGAPYSYNEQFF. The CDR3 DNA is TGCGCCAGCAGTGAGCCCAGCGGGGGGGCCCCCTACTCCTACAATGAGCAGTTCTTC.

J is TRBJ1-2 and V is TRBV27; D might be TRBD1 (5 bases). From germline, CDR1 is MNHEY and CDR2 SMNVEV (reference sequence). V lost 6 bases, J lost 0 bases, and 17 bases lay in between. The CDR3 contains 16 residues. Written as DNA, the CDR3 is TGTGCCAGCAGGGGGACTCGGTGGGGGACTAACTATGGCTACACCTTC. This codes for CASRGTRWGTNYGYTF.

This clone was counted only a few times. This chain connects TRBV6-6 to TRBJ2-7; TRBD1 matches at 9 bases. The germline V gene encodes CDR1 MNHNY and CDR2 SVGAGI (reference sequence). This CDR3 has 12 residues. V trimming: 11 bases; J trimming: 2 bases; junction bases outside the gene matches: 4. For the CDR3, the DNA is TGTGCCGGAGGGGACAGGGCCTACGAGCAGTACTTC. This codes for CAGGDRAYEQYF.

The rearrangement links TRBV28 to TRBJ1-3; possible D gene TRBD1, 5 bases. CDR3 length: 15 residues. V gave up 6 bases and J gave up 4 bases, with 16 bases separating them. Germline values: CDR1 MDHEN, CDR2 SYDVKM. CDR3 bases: TGTGCCAGCAGCCCGGGACGGGAGAGAGGAAACACCATATATTTT. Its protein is CASSPGRERGNTIYF.

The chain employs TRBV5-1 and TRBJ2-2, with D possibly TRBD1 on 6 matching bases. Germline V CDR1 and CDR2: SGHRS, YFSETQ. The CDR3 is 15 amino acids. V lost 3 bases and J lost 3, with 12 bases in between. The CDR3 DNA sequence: TGCGCCAGCAGCTCAGACAGGCCCGACACCGGGGAGCTGTTTTTT. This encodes CASSSDRPDTGELFF.

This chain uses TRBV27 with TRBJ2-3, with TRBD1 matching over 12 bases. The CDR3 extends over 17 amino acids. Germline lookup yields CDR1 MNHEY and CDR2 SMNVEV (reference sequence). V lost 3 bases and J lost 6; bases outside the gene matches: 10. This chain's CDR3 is CASSFLGQGAREDTQYF. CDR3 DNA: TGTGCCAGCAGTTTCCTGGGACAGGGGGCTCGTGAGGATACGCAGTATTTT.

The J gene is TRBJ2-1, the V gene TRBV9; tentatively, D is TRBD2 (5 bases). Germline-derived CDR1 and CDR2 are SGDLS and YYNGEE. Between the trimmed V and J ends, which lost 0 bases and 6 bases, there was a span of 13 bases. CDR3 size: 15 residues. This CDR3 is CASSVGPSEANEQFF. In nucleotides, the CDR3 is TGTGCCAGCAGCGTAGGGCCGTCGGAGGCCAATGAGCAGTTCTTC.

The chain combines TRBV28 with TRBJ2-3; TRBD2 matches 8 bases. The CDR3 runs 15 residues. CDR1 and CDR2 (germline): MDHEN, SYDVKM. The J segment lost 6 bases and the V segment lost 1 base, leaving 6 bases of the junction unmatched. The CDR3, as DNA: TGTGCCAGCAGTTTATTCAGTGGCGGGAGGGATACGCAGTATTTT. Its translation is CASSLFSGGRDTQYF.

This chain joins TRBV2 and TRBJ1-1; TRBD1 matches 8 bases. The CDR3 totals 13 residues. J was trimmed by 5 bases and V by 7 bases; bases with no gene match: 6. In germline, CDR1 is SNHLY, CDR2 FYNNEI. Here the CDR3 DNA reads TGTGCCAGCATAGGGCAGGGGGCTACTGAAGCTTTCTTT. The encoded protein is CASIGQGATEAFF.

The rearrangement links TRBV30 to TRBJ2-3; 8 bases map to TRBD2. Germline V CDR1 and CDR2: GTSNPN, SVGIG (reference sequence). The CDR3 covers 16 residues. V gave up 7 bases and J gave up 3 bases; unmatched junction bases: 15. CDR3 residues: CASTTRTGGKTDTQYF. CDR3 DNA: TGTGCCTCTACGACACGAACGGGGGGGAAGACAGATACGCAGTATTTT.

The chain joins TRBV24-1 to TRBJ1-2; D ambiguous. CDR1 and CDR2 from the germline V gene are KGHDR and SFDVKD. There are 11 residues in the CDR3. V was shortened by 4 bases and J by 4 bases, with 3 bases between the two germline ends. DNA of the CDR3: TGTGCCACCAGTGACGGCTATGGCTACACCTTC. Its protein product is CATSDGYGYTF.

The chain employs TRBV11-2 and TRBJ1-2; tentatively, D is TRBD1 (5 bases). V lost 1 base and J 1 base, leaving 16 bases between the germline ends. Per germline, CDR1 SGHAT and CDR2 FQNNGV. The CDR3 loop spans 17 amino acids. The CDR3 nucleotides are TGTGCCAGCAGCTTAGGGACATACCAGCACTTTAACTATGGCTACACCTTC. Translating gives CASSLGTYQHFNYGYTF.